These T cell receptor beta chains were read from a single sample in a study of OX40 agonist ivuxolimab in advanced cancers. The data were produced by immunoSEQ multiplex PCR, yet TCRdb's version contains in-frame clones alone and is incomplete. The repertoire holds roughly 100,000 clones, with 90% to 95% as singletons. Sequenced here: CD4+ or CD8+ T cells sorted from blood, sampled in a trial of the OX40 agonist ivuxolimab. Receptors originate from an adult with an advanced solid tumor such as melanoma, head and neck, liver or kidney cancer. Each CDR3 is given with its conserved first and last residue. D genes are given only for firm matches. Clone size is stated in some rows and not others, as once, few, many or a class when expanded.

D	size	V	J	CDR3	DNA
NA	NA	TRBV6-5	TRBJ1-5	CASSRTSWDQPQHF	TGTGCCAGCAGCCGGACTTCGTGGGATCAGCCCCAGCATTTT
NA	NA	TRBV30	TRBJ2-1	CAWSRRGVQDEQFF	TGTGCCTGGAGTCGAAGGGGGGTCCAGGATGAGCAGTTCTTC
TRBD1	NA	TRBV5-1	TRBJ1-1	CASGTGGARTEAFF	TGCGCCAGTGGAACAGGGGGCGCGCGGACTGAAGCTTTCTTT
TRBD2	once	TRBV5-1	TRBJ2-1	CASSLVAGEYNEQFF	TGCGCCAGCAGCTTGGTAGCGGGAGAGTACAATGAGCAGTTCTTC
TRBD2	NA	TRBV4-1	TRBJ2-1	CASSKGSGGARNEQFF	TGCGCCAGCAGCAAAGGGAGCGGGGGGGCTCGGAATGAGCAGTTCTTC
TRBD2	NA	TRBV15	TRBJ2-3	CATSRPGLAGFSDTQYF	TGTGCCACCAGCAGACCCGGACTAGCGGGGTTTTCAGATACGCAGTATTTT
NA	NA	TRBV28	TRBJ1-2	CASNPSLGGVYGYTF	TGTGCCAGCAACCCATCTTTGGGAGGGGTCTATGGCTACACCTTC
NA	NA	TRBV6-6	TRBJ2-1	CASSYGTAYNEQFF	TGTGCCAGCAGTTATGGGACGGCTTACAATGAGCAGTTCTTC
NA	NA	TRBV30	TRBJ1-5	CAWSVQVNQPQHF	TGTGCCTGGAGTGTCCAGGTCAATCAGCCCCAGCATTTT
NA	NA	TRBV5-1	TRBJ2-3	CASSLETRRDTQYF	TGCGCCAGCAGCTTGGAGACTAGGAGGGATACGCAGTATTTT
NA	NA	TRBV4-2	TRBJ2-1	CASSQDGSNEQFF	TGTGCCAGCAGCCAAGACGGGAGCAATGAGCAGTTCTTC
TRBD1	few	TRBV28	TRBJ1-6	CASSLVGTGRSPLHF	TGTGCCAGCAGTCTCGTCGGGACAGGTAGATCACCCCTCCACTTT
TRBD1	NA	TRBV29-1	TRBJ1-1	CSVAPGQGERWVGDEAFF	TGCAGCGTCGCCCCGGGACAGGGAGAAAGGTGGGTTGGGGATGAAGCTTTCTTT
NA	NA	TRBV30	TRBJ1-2	CAWHRGGGYTF	TGTGCCTGGCATCGGGGGGGTGGCTACACCTTC
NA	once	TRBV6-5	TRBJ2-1	CASRGALWGRNEQFF	TGTGCCAGCAGGGGGGCTCTATGGGGCCGCAATGAGCAGTTCTTC
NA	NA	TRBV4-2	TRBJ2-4	CASSQETSSIQYF	TGTGCCAGCAGCCAAGAAACTAGCTCCATTCAATACTTC
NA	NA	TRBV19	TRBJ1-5	CASNSVGSQPQHF	TGTGCCAGTAATTCTGTAGGTTCCCAGCCCCAGCATTTT
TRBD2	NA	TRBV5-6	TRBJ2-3	CASSLFSGGATDTQYF	TGTGCCAGCAGCTTGTTTAGCGGGGGGGCAACAGATACGCAGTATTTT
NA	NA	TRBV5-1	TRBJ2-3	CASSLESSLTQYF	TGCGCCAGCAGCTTGGAGTCTAGTCTTACGCAGTATTTT
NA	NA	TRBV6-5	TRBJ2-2	CASSYTGNTHTGELFF	TGTGCCAGCAGTTACACGGGGAACACTCACACCGGGGAGCTGTTTTTT
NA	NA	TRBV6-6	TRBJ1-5	CASSPADRNQPQHF	TGTGCCAGCAGCCCCGCGGACCGCAATCAGCCCCAGCATTTT
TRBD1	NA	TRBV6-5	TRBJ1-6	CASRGTGSSSPLHF	TGTGCCAGCAGGGGGACAGGGTCGAGTTCACCCCTCCACTTT
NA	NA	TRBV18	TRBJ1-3	CASSPPTGGLGNTIYF	TGTGCCAGCTCACCACCGACGGGGGGCTTGGGAAACACCATATATTTT
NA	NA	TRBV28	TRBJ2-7	CASSFVAGPSYEQYF	TGTGCCAGCAGTTTTGTCGCAGGCCCTTCCTACGAGCAGTACTTC
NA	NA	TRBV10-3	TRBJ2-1	CAITSTRGPYNEQFF	TGTGCCATCACTTCGACCAGGGGCCCCTACAATGAGCAGTTCTTC
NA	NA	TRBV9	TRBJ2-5	CASSVNQETQYF	TGTGCCAGCAGCGTAAACCAAGAGACCCAGTACTTC
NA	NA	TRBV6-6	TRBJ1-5	CASSYSYTFNQPQHF	TGTGCCAGCAGTTACTCGTACACTTTCAATCAGCCCCAGCATTTT
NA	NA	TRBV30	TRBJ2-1	CAWSGANTIGRSEQFF	TGTGCCTGGAGCGGAGCCAATACCATCGGGCGGAGTGAGCAGTTCTTC
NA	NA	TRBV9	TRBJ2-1	CASSVGTINEQFF	TGTGCCAGCAGCGTAGGGACAATCAATGAGCAGTTCTTC
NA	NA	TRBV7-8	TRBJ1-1	CASSFGSGQGRTEAFF	TGTGCCAGCAGCTTTGGTAGTGGGCAGGGCCGCACTGAAGCTTTCTTT